These 31 T cell receptor beta chains came from one sample sequenced in a study of CD8 T cells in ankylosing spondylitis. TCRdb re-derived calls from the 5' RACE reads in MiXCR, one entry per CDR3 protein. Seen here are 150,000 or so distinct CDR3 sequences, 11% observed once, and the top ten hold 25% to 30%. Sequenced input: blood, either unsorted or a sorted T cell fraction (not recorded which). The receptors were sampled from a male donor with ankylosing spondylitis or in good health (not recorded which).

In its sample, this clonotype was seen a few times. This chain uses TRBV5-1 with TRBJ2-7; D perhaps matches TRBD2 (5 bases). V lost 4 bases and J 2 bases, leaving 16 bases between the germline ends. The germline V gene has CDR1 SGHRS and CDR2 YFSETQ. The CDR3 is made up of 15 amino acids. The CDR3 DNA is TGCGCCAGCAGCCATACCGCCGCGGGTGCCTACGAGCAGTACTTC. This sequence encodes CASSHTAAGAYEQYF.

This clonotype was recorded at least ten times. The genes are TRBV9 and TRBJ1-1; the D gene is possibly TRBD1 (6 bases). The germline V gene has CDR1 SGDLS and CDR2 YYNGEE. Trimming took off 4 bases at V and 1 base at J, with 11 bases between the two ends. CDR3 size: 14 residues. CDR3 loop: CASSPRTENTEAFF. In nucleotides, the CDR3 is TGTGCCAGCAGCCCCCGGACAGAGAACACTGAAGCTTTCTTT.

This clonotype was recorded at least ten times. This chain joins TRBV7-7 and TRBJ2-5; D remains ambiguous. Deletions cut 1 base from V and 4 bases from J, with 7 bases between. The germline V gene encodes CDR1 SSHAT and CDR2 FNYEAQ (reference sequence). This CDR3 comprises 13 residues. The CDR3 region is CASSLGRTETQYF. The CDR3 DNA reads as TGTGCCAGCAGCTTAGGACGGACAGAGACCCAGTACTTC.

The table lists this clonotype with a few counts. The J gene is TRBJ1-6, the V gene TRBV7-9, with D perhaps TRBD1 (5 bases). The CDR3 spans 15 residues. Trimming shortened V by 3 bases and J by 7 bases, and 13 bases separated the two germline ends. CDR1 and CDR2 (germline): SEHNR, FQNEAQ (reference sequence). This chain's CDR3 is CASSLSGTYNSPLHF. CDR3 in DNA: TGTGCCAGCAGCTTGTCCGGGACTTACAATTCACCCCTCCACTTT.

In this sample, this clonotype turned up many times. This sequence joins TRBV12-3 or TRBV12-4 and TRBJ1-3; no clear D. V shed 3 bases and J shed 4 bases, with 10 bases lying between them. The CDR3 has 14 amino acids. DNA for the CDR3: TGTGCCAGCAGTTTGGTCACTGGAGGAAACACCATATATTTT. It yields the protein CASSLVTGGNTIYF.

A few counts support this clonotype. This chain links TRBV28 with TRBJ2-7; no clear D. With 4 bases removed from V and 6 bases from J, the gap between germline ends came to 4 bases. In germline, CDR1 is MDHEN, CDR2 SYDVKM. CDR3 length: 10 amino acids. CDR3 amino acids: CASSSSEQYF. For the CDR3, the DNA is TGTGCCAGCAGTTCCAGCGAGCAGTACTTC.

As for this clonotype: A read error may be the cause here, since a much bigger clone is one base away. CDR3 sequence (DNA): TGCGCCAGCAGCTTGACTACTAGCGGGAACAATGAGCAGTTCTTC. Residues: CASSLTTSGNNEQFF. The chain uses TRBV5-1 and TRBJ2-1; 10 positions agree with TRBD2. From germline, CDR1 is SGHRS and CDR2 YFSETQ. The CDR3 runs 15 residues. Trimming cost V 1 base and J 5 bases; bases outside gene matches: 3.

This clonotype was counted many times. The V and J genes are TRBV20-1 and TRBJ2-3; 13 bases align to TRBD2. Germline loops: CDR1 DFQATT, CDR2 SNEGSKA (reference sequence). V trimming: 0 bases; J trimming: 7 bases; junction bases outside the gene matches: 13. The CDR3 extends over 18 amino acids. Here the CDR3 DNA reads TGCAGTGCTAGAGATCTCGATCCCGGGACTAGCGGGGAACATACGCAGTATTTT. Its translation is CSARDLDPGTSGEHTQYF.

In this sample, this clonotype turned up many times. The chain uses TRBV10-3 and TRBJ1-4; D may be TRBD1 (5 bases). The CDR3 loop spans 13 amino acids. Per the germline V gene, CDR1 is ENHRY and CDR2 is SYGVKD. Trimming cost V 11 bases and J 3 bases, with 13 bases left between them. The CDR3 is CASGDVPNEKLFF. In DNA, the CDR3 is TGTGCCTCCGGGGACGTCCCTAATGAAAAACTGTTTTTT.

The gene calls are TRBV3-1 and TRBJ2-3, with TRBD1 identical over 7 bases. V was pared by 0 bases and J by 3 bases, with 3 bases of the junction left unmatched. The CDR3 extends over 15 amino acids. The germline V gene has CDR1 LGHDT and CDR2 YNNKEL (reference sequence). The CDR3: CASSQDPTGTDTQYF. In DNA, the CDR3 is TGTGCCAGCAGCCAAGATCCGACAGGGACAGATACGCAGTATTTT.

This clonotype was recorded many times. The genes are TRBV5-5 and TRBJ1-1; TRBD1 matches at 7 bases. The CDR3 runs to 17 residues. CDR1 is SGHKS and CDR2 is YYEKEE in the germline V gene (reference sequence). After removal of 0 bases from V and 0 bases from J, the junction contained 8 bases not matched to a gene. CDR3 coding DNA: TGTGCCAGCAGCTTGGTAGACAGGGTAGTTCTGAACACTGAAGCTTTCTTT. Residues: CASSLVDRVVLNTEAFF.

This clonotype was observed at least ten times. The genes are TRBV12-3 or TRBV12-4 and TRBJ2-1; tentatively, D is TRBD2 (5 bases). This CDR3 contains 14 residues. V lost 7 bases and J 4 bases, leaving 14 bases between the germline ends. The CDR3 DNA reads TGTGCCAGCATCCTGGACTCCGAATACAATGAGCAGTTCTTC. It encodes CASILDSEYNEQFF.

This clonotype was recorded many times. The chain is built from TRBV29-1 and TRBJ2-5, with 8 bases identical to TRBD2. V lost 6 bases to trimming and J lost 2 bases; unmatched junction nucleotides: 2. Germline CDR1 reads SQVTM; CDR2 reads ANQGSEA. There are 12 residues in the CDR3. CDR3 protein: CSVASGQETQYF. The CDR3 coding sequence is TGCAGCGTAGCTAGCGGGCAAGAGACCCAGTACTTC.

This clonotype showed up many times. DNA of the CDR3: TGCAGTGCTAGAGATAGTGGGAGGGAGTACGAGCAGTACTTC. This encodes CSARDSGREYEQYF. This rearrangement joins TRBV20-1 to TRBJ2-7, with 7 bases identical to TRBD2. From germline, CDR1 is DFQATT and CDR2 SNEGSKA (reference sequence). CDR3 length: 14 residues. The junction had 6 bases not matched to a gene; V was cut back by 0 bases and J by 4 bases.

This clonotype appeared many times. The genes are TRBV5-1 and TRBJ2-5; the match to TRBD1 covers 8 bases. Germline trimming cut 4 bases from V and 3 bases from J; bases unmatched to any gene: 2. CDR1 is SGHRS and CDR2 is YFSETQ in the germline V gene. The CDR3 totals 13 residues. The CDR3 DNA is TGCGCCAGCAGCGGGGGACAGGAAGAGACCCAGTACTTC. Translating gives CASSGGQEETQYF.

The V gene is TRBV19, the J gene TRBJ2-4; 7 positions agree with TRBD1. Germline values: CDR1 LNHDA, CDR2 SQIVND (reference sequence). The ends lost 1 base at V and 11 bases at J; junction bases unmatched: 5. The CDR3 is 13 residues long. The DNA for the CDR3 is TGTGCCAGTAGTATAGTGCCGGGGACAGTTCAGTACTTC. This translates into CASSIVPGTVQYF.

This clonotype was seen repeatedly, ten times or more. The chain recombines TRBV7-6 with TRBJ2-3; maybe TRBD2 (5 bases). V was shortened by 2 bases and J by 3 bases, with 6 bases between the two germline ends. The CDR3 length is 13 residues. The germline CDR1 and CDR2 sequences are SGHVS and FNYEAQ. CDR3 sequence (DNA): TGTGCCAGCAGCTTAACGGGGACAGATACGCAGTATTTT. Protein sequence: CASSLTGTDTQYF.

The table lists this clonotype with many counts. The genes are TRBV4-3 and TRBJ1-1; no definite D call. V was pared by 0 bases and J by 6 bases, with 14 bases between. Germline lookup yields CDR1 LGHNA and CDR2 YSLEER. The CDR3 has 15 amino acids. CDR3 bases: TGCGCCAGCAGCCAAGATCTAGTTGGTAGGGCTGAAGCTTTCTTT. Translated, it gives CASSQDLVGRAEAFF.

This clonotype was seen ten or more times. The gene calls are TRBV29-1 and TRBJ1-1, with D hard to call. Trimming shortened V by 5 bases and J by 0 bases, and 10 bases separated the two germline ends. This CDR3 region has 13 residues. The germline V gene encodes CDR1 SQVTM and CDR2 ANQGSEA. CDR3 nucleotides: TGCAGCGTTCGCCGAAACCTGAACACTGAAGCTTTCTTT. It is translated as CSVRRNLNTEAFF.

This clonotype has ten or more counts. This sequence joins TRBV29-1 and TRBJ2-2; D is unclear. CDR3 length equals 10 residues. The germline V gene has CDR1 SQVTM and CDR2 ANQGSEA. Trimming took off 0 bases at V and 8 bases at J, with 1 base between the two ends. CDR3 sequence (DNA): TGCAGCGTTGAAGATGGGGAGCTGTTTTTT. It yields the protein CSVEDGELFF.

This clonotype was detected many times. CDR3: CSVRDRGQGGNEQFF. In DNA form, the CDR3 reads TGCAGCGTTAGGGACAGGGGCCAAGGGGGCAATGAGCAGTTCTTC. The chain employs TRBV29-1 and TRBJ2-1; TRBD1 agrees at 10 bases. Looked up from germline, CDR1 is SQVTM and CDR2 is ANQGSEA. V dropped 5 bases and J dropped 6; count of bases not matched to a gene: 10. The CDR3 is 15 amino acids.

This clonotype appeared many times. The genes are TRBV20-1 and TRBJ1-1; tentatively, D is TRBD1 (6 bases). V lost 3 bases, J lost 6 bases, and 14 bases lay in between. The germline V gene has CDR1 DFQATT and CDR2 SNEGSKA (reference sequence). The CDR3 length is 13 residues. The CDR3 DNA sequence: TGCAGTGCTAGCTCTGGACAGTTGGCTGAAGCTTTCTTT. This gives the protein CSASSGQLAEAFF.

In its sample, this clonotype was seen a few times. The chain joins TRBV7-4 to TRBJ2-7; 10 nucleotides agree with TRBD2. J lost 1 base, V lost 5 bases, and 20 bases had no gene match. The germline CDR1 and CDR2 sequences are SGHVT and SQSDAQ. This CDR3 region has 20 residues. CDR3 DNA sequence: TGTGCCAGCAGCAAAAGTCCGCTCCCCAAAAGACTAGCGGGTTCCTACGAGCAGTACTTC. Translated: CASSKSPLPKRLAGSYEQYF.

The V gene is TRBV11-2, the J gene TRBJ2-7; D is uncertain. The CDR3 is 15 amino acids. V lost 0 bases to trimming and J lost 2 bases, with 11 bases between them. Germline V CDR1 and CDR2: SGHAT, FQNNGV. The CDR3 spells CASSLDGEGTYEQYF. In DNA, the CDR3 is TGTGCCAGCAGCTTAGATGGGGAAGGGACCTACGAGCAGTACTTC.

This clonotype occurred many times. The CDR3 bases are TGTGCCAGCAGTGAAGATAGCGGGAGTTACAATGAGCAGTTCTTC. Encoded protein: CASSEDSGSYNEQFF. The V call is TRBV6-1, the J call TRBJ2-1, with 9 bases identical to TRBD2. After removal of 1 base from V and 4 bases from J, the junction contained 2 bases not matched to a gene. The length of the CDR3 is 15 residues. Germline CDR1 is MNHNS and CDR2 is SASEGT.

This clonotype was detected many times. This chain links TRBV20-1 with TRBJ1-5; 7 bases map to TRBD1. The CDR3 has 15 amino acids. The germline gives CDR1 DFQATT, CDR2 SNEGSKA (reference sequence). V lost 5 bases, J lost 4 bases, and 11 bases stayed unmatched. The CDR3 DNA follows: TGCAGTGCTGAAACGACAGGGAATGTTAATCAGCCCCAGCATTTT. Residues: CSAETTGNVNQPQHF.

At least ten counts were recorded for this clonotype. This chain joins TRBV5-1 and TRBJ1-6, with a possible D match to TRBD1 (5 bases). Per germline, CDR1 SGHRS and CDR2 YFSETQ. The CDR3 contains 17 residues. V was clipped by 4 bases and J by 0 bases, with 14 bases between them. For the CDR3, the DNA is TGCGCCAGCAGCCCGGGGACCGCGAGCTCCTATAATTCACCCCTCCACTTT. Translated, it gives CASSPGTASSYNSPLHF.

This clonotype has ten or more counts. The chain is built from TRBV12-3 or TRBV12-4 and TRBJ2-2, with a weak D call TRBD2 (5 bases). This CDR3 has 16 amino acids. V lost 7 bases, J lost 1 base, and 16 bases lay in between. CDR3 in amino acids: CASTNPSRGNTGELFF. Here the CDR3 DNA reads TGTGCCAGCACTAACCCGAGTCGGGGGAACACCGGGGAGCTGTTTTTT.

This clonotype came up many times. The chain employs TRBV27 and TRBJ1-6; no reliable D call. Between the trimmed V and J ends, which lost 2 bases and 8 bases, there was a span of 10 bases. Germline CDR1 MNHEY, CDR2 SMNVEV (reference sequence). The CDR3 covers 14 residues. CDR3 amino acids: CASSLSIEYSPLHF. The CDR3 region has the DNA TGTGCCAGCAGTTTAAGCATAGAATATTCACCCCTCCACTTT.

This clonotype occurred many times. The V gene is TRBV27, the J gene TRBJ2-3; 10 bases are shared with TRBD2. V shed 4 bases and J 0 bases; nucleotides not matched to a gene: 4. CDR1 is MNHEY and CDR2 is SMNVEV in the germline V gene (reference sequence). This CDR3 contains 16 residues. The chain's CDR3 is CASSSSGRVSTDTQYF. CDR3 coding DNA: TGTGCCAGCAGTTCCAGCGGGAGGGTGAGCACAGATACGCAGTATTTT.

The V gene is TRBV5-1, the J gene TRBJ2-1, with 9 bases that match TRBD1. The CDR3 is made up of 15 amino acids. Looked up from germline, CDR1 is SGHRS and CDR2 is YFSETQ. The V segment lost 4 bases and the J segment 2 bases; nucleotides outside the gene matches: 4. CDR3 in amino acids: CASSRQGGTYNEQFF. The DNA of the CDR3 is TGCGCCAGCAGCAGACAGGGGGGGACCTACAATGAGCAGTTCTTC.